This is a list of T cell receptor beta chains from one sample in a study of T cells in Graves' hyperthyroidism and ophthalmopathy. TCRdb analysed the multiplex PCR reads with MiXCR anew, one entry per CDR3 protein. The data hold 200,000 to 250,000 distinct CDR3 sequences, with over 15% observed a single time. The sequenced sample was blood. The source is a woman aged 18-30 years with Graves' ophthalmopathy. Both conserved end residues are part of each CDR3. Fields, in order: CDR3 protein, CDR3 DNA, clone size, J gene, V gene, D gene. A D gene is named only where the DNA matches it firmly. The size of a clone is reported for some rows only, either as once, few or many, or as a class for expanded clones.

CDR3: CASNLQGLDYGYTF; DNA: TGTGCCAGTAATCTCCAGGGGCTTGACTATGGCTACACCTTC; size: few; J: TRBJ1-2; V: TRBV19; D: .
CDR3: CASSYLQGSLKNSYEQYF; DNA: TGTGCCAGCAGTTACCTCCAGGGTTCGCTAAAAAACTCCTACGAGCAGTACTTC; size: many; J: TRBJ2-7; V: TRBV6-5; D: .
CDR3: CSVRSGAYNEQFF; DNA: TGCAGCGTGCGCAGCGGAGCCTACAATGAGCAGTTCTTC; size: many; J: TRBJ2-1; V: TRBV29-1; D: .
CDR3: CASTRDRGNNEQFF; DNA: TGTGCCAGCACGAGGGACAGGGGAAACAATGAGCAGTTCTTC; size: many; J: TRBJ2-1; V: TRBV2; D: TRBD1
CDR3: CSVEVKGGQYF; DNA: TGCAGCGTTGAGGTAAAGGGCGGGCAGTACTTC; size: .; J: TRBJ2-7; V: TRBV29-1; D: .
CDR3: CASRRGMLETQYF; DNA: TGTGCCAGCCGCCGTGGAATGCTAGAGACCCAGTACTTC; size: many; J: TRBJ2-5; V: TRBV27; D: .
CDR3: CASSRPRIAGGSTDTQYF; DNA: TGTGCCAGCAGTCGCCCCCGGATAGCGGGGGGTAGCACAGATACGCAGTATTTT; size: many; J: TRBJ2-3; V: TRBV28; D: TRBD2
CDR3: CASIAWTGGNTEAFF; DNA: TGTGCCAGTATCGCCTGGACAGGAGGAAACACTGAAGCTTTCTTT; size: many; J: TRBJ1-1; V: TRBV19; D: TRBD1
CDR3: CASSSPMGQGAKETQYF; DNA: TGTGCCAGCAGCTCTCCCATGGGACAGGGGGCAAAAGAGACCCAGTACTTC; size: many; J: TRBJ2-5; V: TRBV5-8; D: TRBD1
CDR3: CASSTGTRQLQQGTDTQYF; DNA: TGTGCCAGCAGCACCGGGACACGGCAGCTCCAGCAGGGCACAGATACGCAGTATTTT; size: many; J: TRBJ2-3; V: TRBV11-2; D: .
CDR3: CSARDTSGISYEQYF; DNA: TGCAGTGCTAGAGACACTAGCGGGATCTCTTACGAGCAGTACTTC; size: once; J: TRBJ2-7; V: TRBV20-1; D: TRBD2
CDR3: CSVEDLGFGYTF; DNA: TGCAGCGTTGAAGATCTAGGTTTTGGCTACACCTTC; size: many; J: TRBJ1-2; V: TRBV29-1; D: .
CDR3: CASSLWTGTEQYF; DNA: TGTGCCAGCAGTTTATGGACAGGGACCGAGCAGTACTTC; size: .; J: TRBJ2-7; V: TRBV28; D: TRBD1
CDR3: CASKTWGGEGEGRNEQFF; DNA: TGTGCCAGTAAGACCTGGGGGGGAGAGGGGGAGGGCCGCAATGAGCAGTTCTTC; size: .; J: TRBJ2-1; V: TRBV19; D: .
CDR3: CASGLAGGVTQYF; DNA: TGTGCCAGCGGACTAGCGGGGGGAGTTACGCAGTATTTT; size: .; J: TRBJ2-3; V: TRBV9; D: TRBD2
CDR3: CASSSRLGYEQFF; DNA: TGTGCCAGCAGCTCAAGACTAGGCTATGAGCAGTTCTTC; size: many; J: TRBJ2-1; V: TRBV5-6; D: .
CDR3: CASSNRDRRPYEQYF; DNA: TGTGCCAGCAGCAACCGAGACAGGCGGCCCTACGAGCAGTACTTC; size: many; J: TRBJ2-7; V: TRBV7-2; D: .
CDR3: CASSPDRDPATDTQYF; DNA: TGCGCCAGCAGCCCTGACCGGGACCCGGCCACAGATACGCAGTATTTT; size: many; J: TRBJ2-3; V: TRBV4-3; D: .
CDR3: CASSSKLKGKVAEAFF; DNA: TGTGCCAGCAGTTCGAAACTTAAGGGCAAGGTGGCTGAAGCTTTCTTT; size: many; J: TRBJ1-1; V: TRBV27; D: .
CDR3: CASSRAGGPYETQYF; DNA: TGTGCCAGCAGCCGAGCGGGGGGGCCGTATGAGACCCAGTACTTC; size: many; J: TRBJ2-5; V: TRBV7-6; D: TRBD2
CDR3: CAIKGQGIDEQYF; DNA: TGTGCCATCAAGGGACAGGGGATCGACGAGCAGTACTTC; size: many; J: TRBJ2-7; V: TRBV10-3; D: TRBD1
CDR3: CASSLRTDNSPLHF; DNA: TGTGCCAGCAGCTTGAGGACAGATAATTCACCCCTCCACTTT; size: .; J: TRBJ1-6; V: TRBV7-6; D: .
CDR3: CASSEGQGNQPQHF; DNA: TGTGCCAGCAGTGAAGGGCAGGGCAATCAGCCCCAGCATTTT; size: many; J: TRBJ1-5; V: TRBV6-1; D: .
CDR3: CASTSQTSGRAGNEQFF; DNA: TGTGCCAGCACTTCACAGACTAGCGGGAGGGCCGGAAATGAGCAGTTCTTC; size: .; J: TRBJ2-1; V: TRBV7-2; D: TRBD2
CDR3: CASSYSMEGAKTQYF; DNA: TGTGCCAGCAGTTACTCGATGGAGGGGGCGAAGACCCAGTACTTC; size: many; J: TRBJ2-5; V: TRBV6-2/TRBV6-3; D: .
CDR3: CSASSLAGGFQQFF; DNA: TGCAGTGCTAGCTCCCTAGCGGGAGGATTCCAGCAGTTCTTC; size: .; J: TRBJ2-1; V: TRBV20-1; D: TRBD2
CDR3: CASSYFYEQYF; DNA: TGTGCCAGCAGTTACTTCTACGAGCAGTACTTC; size: many; J: TRBJ2-7; V: TRBV6-2/TRBV6-3; D: .
CDR3: CASSEAATYEQYF; DNA: TGTGCCAGCAGTGAAGCTGCTACCTACGAGCAGTACTTC; size: many; J: TRBJ2-7; V: TRBV2; D: .
CDR3: CASSSPPNTEAFF; DNA: TGTGCCAGCAGCTCCCCCCCGAACACTGAAGCTTTCTTT; size: many; J: TRBJ1-1; V: TRBV5-6; D: .
CDR3: CASSLATGGVRGYTF; DNA: TGCGCCAGCAGCTTGGCGACAGGGGGGGTACGTGGCTACACCTTC; size: many; J: TRBJ1-2; V: TRBV5-1; D: TRBD1
CDR3: CSANGQGHGYTF; DNA: TGCAGTGCTAACGGACAGGGGCATGGCTACACCTTC; size: .; J: TRBJ1-2; V: TRBV20-1; D: TRBD1
CDR3: CSALKEGAYEQYF; DNA: TGCAGTGCCCTCAAGGAGGGGGCCTACGAGCAGTACTTC; size: many; J: TRBJ2-7; V: TRBV20-1; D: .
CDR3: CASSLWAGNTEAFF; DNA: TGTGCCAGCAGTTTATGGGCCGGGAACACTGAAGCTTTCTTT; size: many; J: TRBJ1-1; V: TRBV27; D: .
CDR3: CASSTSDSRTQYF; DNA: TGTGCCAGCAGTACCTCGGACAGCAGGACCCAGTACTTC; size: many; J: TRBJ2-5; V: TRBV6-1; D: .